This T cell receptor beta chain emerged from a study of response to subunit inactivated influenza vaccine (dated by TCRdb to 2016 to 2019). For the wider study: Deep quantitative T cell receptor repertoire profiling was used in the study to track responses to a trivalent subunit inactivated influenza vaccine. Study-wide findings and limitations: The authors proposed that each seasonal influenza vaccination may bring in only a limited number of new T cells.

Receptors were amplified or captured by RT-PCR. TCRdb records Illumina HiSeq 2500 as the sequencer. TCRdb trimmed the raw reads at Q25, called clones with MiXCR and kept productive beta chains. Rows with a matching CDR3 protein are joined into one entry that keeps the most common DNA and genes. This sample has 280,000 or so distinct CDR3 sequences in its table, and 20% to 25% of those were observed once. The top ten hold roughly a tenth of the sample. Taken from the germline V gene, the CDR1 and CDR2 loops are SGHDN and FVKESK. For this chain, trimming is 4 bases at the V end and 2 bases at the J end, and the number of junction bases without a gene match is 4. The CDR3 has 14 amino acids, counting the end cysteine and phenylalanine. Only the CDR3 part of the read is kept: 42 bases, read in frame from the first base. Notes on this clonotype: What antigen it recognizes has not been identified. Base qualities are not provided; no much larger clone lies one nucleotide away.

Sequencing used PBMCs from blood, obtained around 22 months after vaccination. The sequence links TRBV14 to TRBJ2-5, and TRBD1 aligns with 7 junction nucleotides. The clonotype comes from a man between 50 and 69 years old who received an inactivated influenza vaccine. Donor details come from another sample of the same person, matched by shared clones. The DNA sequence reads TGTGCCAGCAGCCGGGACAGCGTACAAGAGACCCAGTACTTC. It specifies CASSRDSVQETQYF.